This T cell receptor (beta chain) was captured in a study of T-cell reconstitution after alpha-beta-depleted transplantation in children. General study results and limits: It was reported that alpha-beta T cells came from several hundred expanded graft clones (about two months after transplant).

Germline V gene data show CDR1 as DFQATT and CDR2 as SNEGSKA (reference sequence). V shed 0 bases and J shed 2 bases, with 8 bases lying between them. The CDR3 is made up of 14 amino acids. In this sample, this clonotype turned up many times. Antigen: not known. Preparing the TCRbeta library involved the use of unique molecular identifiers. TCRdb passed the PCR reads through MiXCR, listing each CDR3 protein once. In the table there are approximately 630,000 distinct CDR3 sequences, over 10% of which are singletons. The clonotype was recovered from a girl aged 2 to 9 with congenital amegakaryocytic thrombocytopenia, due to receive a stem cell transplant. The sequences come from PBMCs, collected before TCRalphabeta/CD19-depleted stem cell transplant. The chain has TRBV20-1 and TRBJ1-3; no firm D call. The chain's CDR3 is CSARDAGTGNTIYF. CDR3 sequence (DNA): TGCAGTGCTAGAGATGCTGGGACTGGAAACACCATATATTTT.